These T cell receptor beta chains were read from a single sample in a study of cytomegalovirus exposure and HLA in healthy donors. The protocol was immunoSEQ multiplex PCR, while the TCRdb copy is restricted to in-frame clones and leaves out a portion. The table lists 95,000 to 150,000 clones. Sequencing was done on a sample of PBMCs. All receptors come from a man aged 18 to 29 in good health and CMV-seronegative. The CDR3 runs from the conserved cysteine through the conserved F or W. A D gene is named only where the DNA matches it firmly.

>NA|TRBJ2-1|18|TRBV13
CASSLPYQGERTYNEQFF
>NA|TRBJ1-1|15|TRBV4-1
CASSHFDRQNTEAFF
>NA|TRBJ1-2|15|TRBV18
CASSPGGGSNYGYTF
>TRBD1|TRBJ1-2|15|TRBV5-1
CASSRGTGGSYGYTF
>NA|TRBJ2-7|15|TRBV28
CASSFKPGERYEQYF
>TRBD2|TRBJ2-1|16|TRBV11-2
CASSFGAGGLYNEQFF
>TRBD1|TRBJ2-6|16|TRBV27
CASSPYRGPGANVLTF
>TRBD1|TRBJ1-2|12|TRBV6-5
CASSSGGDGYTF
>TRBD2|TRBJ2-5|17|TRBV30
CAWSPTRTSGGRETQYF
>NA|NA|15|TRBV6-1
CASSPDSRASYEQYF
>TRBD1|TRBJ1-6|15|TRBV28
CASSLRGPYNSPLHF
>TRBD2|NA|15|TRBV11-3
CASSSSSGVSYEQYF
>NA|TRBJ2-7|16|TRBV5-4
CASSLVPNPRFYEQYF
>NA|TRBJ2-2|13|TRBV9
CASSPDRAGELFF
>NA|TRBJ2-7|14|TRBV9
CASSDGMRSYEQYF
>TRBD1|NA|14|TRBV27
CASRLGQGSHEQYF
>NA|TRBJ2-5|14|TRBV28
CASIPGLRWETQYF
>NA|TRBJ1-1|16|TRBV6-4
CASSDSAGAGDTEAFF
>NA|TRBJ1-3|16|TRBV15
CATSREAGPRPNTIYF
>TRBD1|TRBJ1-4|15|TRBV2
CASSDPTGDDEKLFF
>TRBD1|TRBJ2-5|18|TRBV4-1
CASSQERGQGAVVETQYF
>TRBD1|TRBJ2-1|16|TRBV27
CASSQDLGTANNEQFF
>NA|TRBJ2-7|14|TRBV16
CASSRPGQQYEQYF
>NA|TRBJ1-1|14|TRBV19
CASSRGILNTEAFF
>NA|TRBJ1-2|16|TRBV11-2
CASSLEAGQGAGGYTF
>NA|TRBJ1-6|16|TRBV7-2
CASSPRDSQLNSPLHF